The clone carrying this T cell receptor (beta chain) appeared once. These data originate in a study of blood T cell repertoires in COVID-19. Authors' methods: Quantification of nucleated cells was approximated via reference gene primer amplification. Produced via immunoSEQ multiplex PCR; TCRdb's table is partial and in-frame only. V and J calls and clone size follow that table, whereas D and trimming were derived from the DNA. The sample comprises some 87,000 clones, about 86% of which are singletons, and less than 40% rests with the top ten. CDR1 and CDR2 from the germline V gene are MNHEY and SVGAGI. Trimming stripped 8 bases from V and 7 bases from J, with 12 bases between. This CDR3 contains 13 residues.

This chain links TRBV6-5 with TRBJ1-6; D not resolved. The sequenced sample consisted of peripheral blood. This TCR derives from an elderly man with active or convalescent COVID-19. The CDR3 loop is CASSRTENSPLHF. Here the CDR3 DNA reads TGTGCCAGCTCCCGTACAGAGAATTCACCCCTCCACTTT.